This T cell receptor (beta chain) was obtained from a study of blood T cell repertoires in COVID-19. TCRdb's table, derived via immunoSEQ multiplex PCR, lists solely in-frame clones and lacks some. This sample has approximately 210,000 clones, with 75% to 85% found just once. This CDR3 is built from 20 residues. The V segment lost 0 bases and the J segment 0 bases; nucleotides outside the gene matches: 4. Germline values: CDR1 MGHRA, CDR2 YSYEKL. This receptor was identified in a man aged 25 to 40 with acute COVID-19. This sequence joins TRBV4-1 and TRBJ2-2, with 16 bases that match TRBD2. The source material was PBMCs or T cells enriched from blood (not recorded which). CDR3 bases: TGCGCCAGCAGCCAAGAAGGGACTAGCGGGGGGGCAGCGAACACCGGGGAGCTGTTTTTT. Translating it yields CASSQEGTSGGAANTGELFF.